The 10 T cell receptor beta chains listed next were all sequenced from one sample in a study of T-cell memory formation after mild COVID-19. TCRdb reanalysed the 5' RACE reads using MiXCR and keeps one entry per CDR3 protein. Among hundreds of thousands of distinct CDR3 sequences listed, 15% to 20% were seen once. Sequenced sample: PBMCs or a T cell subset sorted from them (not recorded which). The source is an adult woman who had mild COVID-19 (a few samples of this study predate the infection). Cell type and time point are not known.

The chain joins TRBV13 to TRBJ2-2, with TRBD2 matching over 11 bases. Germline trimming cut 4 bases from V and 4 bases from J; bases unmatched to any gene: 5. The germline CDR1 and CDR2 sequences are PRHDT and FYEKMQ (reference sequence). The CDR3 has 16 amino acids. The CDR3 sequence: CASSSLAGVSTGELFF. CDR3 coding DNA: TGTGCCAGCAGCTCACTAGCGGGAGTCAGCACCGGGGAGCTGTTTTTT.

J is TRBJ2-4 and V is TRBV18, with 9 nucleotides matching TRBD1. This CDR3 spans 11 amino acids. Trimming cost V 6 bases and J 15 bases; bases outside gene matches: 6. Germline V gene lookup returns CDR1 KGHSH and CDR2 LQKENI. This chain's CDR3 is CASSPGTGLYF. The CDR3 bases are TGTGCCAGCTCCCCCGGGACAGGGCTGTACTTC.

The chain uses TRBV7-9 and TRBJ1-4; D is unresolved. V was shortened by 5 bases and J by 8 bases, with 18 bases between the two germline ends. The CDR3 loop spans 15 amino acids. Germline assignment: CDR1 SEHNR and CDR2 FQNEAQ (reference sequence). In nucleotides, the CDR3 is TGTGCCAGCAGCCGTGGCAGTGGTCTCGGGGAAAAACTGTTTTTT. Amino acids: CASSRGSGLGEKLFF.

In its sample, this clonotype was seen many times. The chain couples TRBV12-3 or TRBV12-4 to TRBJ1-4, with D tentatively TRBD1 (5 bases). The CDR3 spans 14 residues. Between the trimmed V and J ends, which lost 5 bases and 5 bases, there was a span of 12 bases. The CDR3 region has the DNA TGTGCCAGCAGTACCGGGACGGTGAATGAAAAACTGTTTTTT. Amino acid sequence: CASSTGTVNEKLFF.

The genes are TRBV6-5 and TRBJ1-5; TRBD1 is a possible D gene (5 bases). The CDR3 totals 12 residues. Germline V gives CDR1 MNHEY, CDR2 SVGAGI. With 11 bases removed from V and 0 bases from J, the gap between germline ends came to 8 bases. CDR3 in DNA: TGTGCCGGGGCGGATAGCAATCAGCCCCAGCATTTT. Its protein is CAGADSNQPQHF.

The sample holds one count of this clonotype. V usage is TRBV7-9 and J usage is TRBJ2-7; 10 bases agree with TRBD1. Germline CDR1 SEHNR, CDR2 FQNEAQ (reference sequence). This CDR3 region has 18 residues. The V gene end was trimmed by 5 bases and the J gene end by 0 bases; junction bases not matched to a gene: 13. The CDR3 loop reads CASSPRDRGPYSSYEQYF. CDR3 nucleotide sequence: TGTGCCAGCAGCCCCCGGGACAGGGGCCCCTACAGCTCCTACGAGCAGTACTTC.

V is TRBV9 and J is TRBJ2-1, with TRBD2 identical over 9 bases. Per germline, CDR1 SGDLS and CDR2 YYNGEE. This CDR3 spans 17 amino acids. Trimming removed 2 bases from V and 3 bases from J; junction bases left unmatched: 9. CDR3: CASSVGSGGPSYNEQFF. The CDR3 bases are TGTGCCAGCAGCGTCGGAAGCGGGGGGCCTAGCTACAATGAGCAGTTCTTC.

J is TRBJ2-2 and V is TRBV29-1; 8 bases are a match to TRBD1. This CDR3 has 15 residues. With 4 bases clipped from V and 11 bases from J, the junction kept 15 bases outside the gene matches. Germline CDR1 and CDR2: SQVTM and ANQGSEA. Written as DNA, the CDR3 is TGCAGCGTTGGGGGGCAGGGGGCGATAGTGTCAGAGCTGTTTTTT. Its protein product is CSVGGQGAIVSELFF.

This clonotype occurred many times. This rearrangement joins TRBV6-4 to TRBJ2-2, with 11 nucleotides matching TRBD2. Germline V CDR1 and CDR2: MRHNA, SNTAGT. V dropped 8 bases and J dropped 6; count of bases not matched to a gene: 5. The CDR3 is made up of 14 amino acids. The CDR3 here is CASALAGDAGELFF. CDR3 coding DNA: TGTGCCAGCGCACTAGCGGGGGATGCCGGGGAGCTGTTTTTT.

In DNA form, the CDR3 reads TGCGCCAGCAGCCCTCCAGAGGGTTACACTGAAGCTTTCTTT. Translating gives CASSPPEGYTEAFF. The chain uses TRBV5-1 and TRBJ1-1; D is unresolved. V lost 4 bases and J 3 bases, leaving 13 bases between the germline ends. The CDR3 has 14 residues. Germline V gene data show CDR1 as SGHRS and CDR2 as YFSETQ.